This T cell receptor (beta chain) was found in a study of blood T cells in healthy people across ages. About the research overall: T cells yielded about one barcoded beta molecule per two cells through template switching.

Trimming shortened V by 0 bases and J by 0 bases, and 4 bases separated the two germline ends. This CDR3 contains 14 residues. The germline CDR1 and CDR2 sequences are LGHNT and FRNRAP. Primed by a sample-barcoded 5' primer and a J-beta primer mix, a second PCR proceeded for 7 to 11 cycles. TCRdb analysed the 5' RACE reads with MiXCR anew, one entry per CDR3 protein. The table shows 550,000 to 600,000 distinct CDR3 sequences, with approximately 27% occurring only once. This clonotype has more than one count but fewer than ten. This TCR came from a woman in her seventies in good health. Sequencing was done on a sample of blood. The rearrangement uses TRBV12-5 and TRBJ2-3; D unclear. The DNA for the CDR3 is TGTGCTAGTGGTTTGGTAGGGAGCACAGATACGCAGTATTTT. Translation: CASGLVGSTDTQYF.